Included here is one T cell receptor (beta chain) sequence, with context. This sample was included in a study of T cell changes during pregnancy in multiple sclerosis. The data were produced by immunoSEQ multiplex PCR, yet TCRdb's version contains in-frame clones alone and is incomplete. The sample has roughly 74,000 clones, 70% to 90% seen once. The CDR3 runs 14 residues. Germline CDR1 is SEHNR and CDR2 is FQNEAQ (reference sequence). The junction had 5 bases not matched to a gene; V was cut back by 2 bases and J by 9 bases. The receptor's source is a female donor with multiple sclerosis, enrolled in a pregnancy study. Sequencing was performed on peripheral blood, taken before pregnancy. The chain recombines TRBV7-9 with TRBJ2-1; 9 bases align to TRBD2. The CDR3 DNA sequence: TGTGCCAGCAGCTTATCAGCGGGAGGACCTGAGCAGTTCTTC. The encoded protein is CASSLSAGGPEQFF.